The table lists the clone carrying this T cell receptor beta chain with a few counts. Its antigen is currently unknown. Incorporated into the TCR beta cDNA libraries were unique molecular identifiers, which served to reduce PCR and sequencing biases. T cells numbering about 0.85 to 10 million yielded cDNA molecules that totaled roughly 500,000. Each CDR3 protein is one row after TCRdb ran MiXCR on the PCR reads. The profile shows around 770,000 distinct CDR3 sequences, about 45% of them singletons. Germline V lookup: CDR1 SGDLS, CDR2 YYNGEE. The CDR3 loop spans 13 amino acids. The V and J ends lost 4 bases and 4 bases, in that order; junction bases with no gene match: 3. The source of the sample is a study of post-analysis software for immune sequencing data. Background on the study: Included among the disease courses, which were recorded for the cohort, were relapsing-remitting, secondary progressive and progressive-relapsing multiple sclerosis. Study-wide points: When compared against controls, multiple sclerosis patients showed significantly lower normalized Chao1 diversity. The authors found that F measure strongly co-clustered same-batch samples. TRBV segments more frequent in patients than in controls numbered several and included TRBV5-6, TRBV5-1 and TRBV20-1.

The sample consisted of blood. This chain links TRBV9 with TRBJ2-7; 9 bases match TRBD2. The clonotype was recovered from a girl aged 10 to 17 with multiple sclerosis. CDR3 DNA: TGTGCCAGCAGCCCGCGGGAGGGGTACGAGCAGTACTTC. Translated, it gives CASSPREGYEQYF.